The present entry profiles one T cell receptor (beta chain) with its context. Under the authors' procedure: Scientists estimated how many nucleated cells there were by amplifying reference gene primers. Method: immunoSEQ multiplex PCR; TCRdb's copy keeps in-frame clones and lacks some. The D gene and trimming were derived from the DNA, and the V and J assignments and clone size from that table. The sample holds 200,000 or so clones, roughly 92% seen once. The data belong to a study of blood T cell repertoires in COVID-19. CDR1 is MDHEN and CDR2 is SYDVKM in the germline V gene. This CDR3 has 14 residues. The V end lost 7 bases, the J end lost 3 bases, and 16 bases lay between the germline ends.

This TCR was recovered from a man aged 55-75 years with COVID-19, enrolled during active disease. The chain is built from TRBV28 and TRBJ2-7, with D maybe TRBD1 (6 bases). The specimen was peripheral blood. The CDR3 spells CASISGGTSYEQYF. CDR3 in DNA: TGTGCCAGCATAAGTGGGGGCACTAGCTACGAGCAGTACTTC.